A single sample gave rise to the 23 T cell receptor beta chains below, sequenced in a study of shared clonotypes between healthy human individuals. Data came from immunoSEQ multiplex PCR; TCRdb stores just in-frame clones and leaves some out. This table has 450,000 to 600,000 clones, 79% appearing once. Sequenced sample: PBMCs. All receptors derive from a woman in her 40s in good health. Some clones in this sample may be carry-over from other donors' samples.

This clone was seen ten or more times. The rearrangement uses TRBV6-6 and TRBJ2-5; D is unclear. The CDR3 has 11 amino acids. CDR1 is MNHNY, CDR2 SVGAGI, per germline (reference sequence). V lost 6 bases to trimming and J lost 5 bases, with 7 bases between them. Written as DNA, the CDR3 is TGTGCCAGCAGCCCCTCGGAGACCCAGTACTTC. Protein product: CASSPSETQYF.

The rearrangement links TRBV29-1 to TRBJ2-5; D is perhaps TRBD1 (6 bases). The DNA matches TRBJ2-7 better at its end, which makes the J call doubtful. Germline loops: CDR1 SQVTM, CDR2 ANQGSEA. This CDR3 spans 13 amino acids. The CDR3 region is CSTSQGTSYEQYF. CDR3 nucleotides: TGCAGCACCTCACAGGGTACCTCCTACGAGCAGTACTTC.

This chain connects TRBV5-4 to TRBJ2-1; no firm D call. This CDR3 is 13 amino acids long. Trimming cost V 0 bases and J 3 bases, with 4 bases left between them. The germline gives CDR1 SGHNT, CDR2 YYREEE (reference sequence). The CDR3 DNA reads TGTGCCAGCAGCTTGGACTACTACAATGAGCAGTTCTTC. It yields the protein CASSLDYYNEQFF.

In this sample, this clone turned up a few times. The chain combines TRBV28 with TRBJ1-1, with TRBD1 identical over 8 bases. The CDR3 is 13 residues long. The V gene's germline CDR1 is MDHEN and CDR2 SYDVKM. Trimming took 10 bases from V and 1 from J; bases not matched to a gene: 5. The CDR3 sequence is CAILRGPNTEAFF. The DNA for the CDR3 is TGTGCCATCCTCAGGGGGCCGAACACTGAAGCTTTCTTT.

This clone was seen a handful of times. The rearrangement uses TRBV6-5 and TRBJ1-2, with 9 bases that match TRBD1. Germline CDR1 and CDR2: MNHEY and SVGAGI. There are 12 residues in the CDR3. Germline trimming cut 8 bases from V and 4 bases from J; bases unmatched to any gene: 2. CDR3 loop: CASWTGVYGYTF. The CDR3 nucleotides are TGTGCCAGCTGGACAGGGGTCTATGGCTACACCTTC.

The V call is TRBV5-4, the J call TRBJ1-4, with 9 nucleotides matching TRBD1. The CDR3 covers 15 residues. After removal of 4 bases from V and 5 bases from J, the junction contained 6 bases not matched to a gene. Germline CDR1 is SGHNT and CDR2 is YYREEE (reference sequence). Written as DNA, the CDR3 is TGTGCCAGCAGCCCCGAGGGACAGGGAAATGAAAAACTGTTTTTT. This sequence encodes CASSPEGQGNEKLFF.

V is TRBV30 and J is TRBJ1-5; perhaps TRBD1 as D (5 bases). The CDR3 consists of 13 residues. Germline V lookup: CDR1 GTSNPN, CDR2 SVGIG (reference sequence). V lost 5 bases, J lost 2 bases, and 10 bases lay in between. CDR3 nucleotide sequence: TGTGCCTGGGGGGCGGAGGGCAATCAGCCCCAGCATTTT. This sequence encodes CAWGAEGNQPQHF.

The chain is built from TRBV9 and TRBJ2-3; 12 bases are shared with TRBD2. Germline trimming cut 4 bases from V and 6 bases from J; bases unmatched to any gene: 9. Germline V gives CDR1 SGDLS, CDR2 YYNGEE. The CDR3 has 16 residues. The CDR3 sequence: CASSFSSGRAGDTQYF. The DNA for the CDR3 is TGTGCCAGCAGCTTCTCTAGCGGGAGGGCCGGGGATACGCAGTATTTT.

The chain links TRBV11-2 to TRBJ1-1; D is perhaps TRBD1 (6 bases). CDR1 SGHAT and CDR2 FQNNGV come from the germline V gene. CDR3 length: 17 amino acids. Trimming removed 3 bases at V and 1 base at J, with 18 bases between. CDR3: CASSFTSGGATNTEAFF. The CDR3 bases are TGTGCCAGCAGCTTCACTTCTGGGGGGGCTACGAACACTGAAGCTTTCTTT.

The chain is built from TRBV5-1 and TRBJ2-7; D is unresolved. The germline CDR1 and CDR2 sequences are SGHRS and YFSETQ. The CDR3 has 13 residues. Trimming stripped 0 bases from V and 2 bases from J, with 6 bases between. CDR3 in DNA: TGCGCCAGCAGCTTGGCGACCGCCTACGAGCAGTACTTC. Its translation is CASSLATAYEQYF.

J is TRBJ2-7 and V is TRBV2; TRBD1 agrees at 7 bases. This CDR3 region has 12 residues. The V gene end was trimmed by 10 bases and the J gene end by 2 bases; junction bases not matched to a gene: 5. Germline V gene sequence: CDR1 SNHLY, CDR2 FYNNEI. CDR3 bases: TGTGCCAACTCCGGGACAGCCTACGAGCAGTACTTC. It translates to CANSGTAYEQYF.

The chain joins TRBV19 to TRBJ2-5, with D possibly being TRBD2 (5 bases). The germline gives CDR1 LNHDA, CDR2 SQIVND (reference sequence). This CDR3 region has 13 residues. Deletions cut 3 bases from V and 7 bases from J, with 12 bases between. Written as DNA, the CDR3 is TGTGCCAGTAGTATTCGAGGACTCACGACCCAGTACTTC. This sequence encodes CASSIRGLTTQYF.

This clone was recorded many times. Additional DNA sequences in this sample encode the identical CDR3. CDR3 nucleotide sequence: TGCGCCAGCAGCCGAACCTGGACCGGAGGTACTGAAGCTTTCTTT. This codes for CASSRTWTGGTEAFF. The chain has TRBV4-3 and TRBJ1-1; no clear D. The V gene's germline CDR1 is LGHNA and CDR2 YSLEER. The length of the CDR3 is 15 residues. Trimming pared 4 bases from V and 5 bases from J, leaving 17 bases between.

This chain joins TRBV21-1 and TRBJ2-7; the DNA was not compared with TRBD2, the D call given in the table. TRBV21-1 is noted as a pseudogene. The CDR3 runs 16 residues. The CDR3 bases are TGTGCCAGCAGCAAAGCGCTGGAGGCACCGTCCTACGAGCAGTACTTC. Its translation: CASSKALEAPSYEQYF.

The rearrangement uses TRBV11-2 and TRBJ2-4, with TRBD2 matching over 8 bases. This CDR3 is 16 amino acids long. The V and J ends lost 5 bases and 6 bases, in that order; junction bases with no gene match: 12. Germline V gene data show CDR1 as SGHAT and CDR2 as FQNNGV. The CDR3 sequence is CASSLTGGLIRNIQYF. The CDR3 DNA follows: TGTGCCAGCAGCCTCACGGGGGGGTTGATTAGAAACATTCAGTACTTC.

This clone was found once. J is TRBJ1-2 and V is TRBV19; the D gene is possibly TRBD1 (6 bases). The CDR3 sequence is 13 residues long. Trimming removed 3 bases at V and 6 bases at J, with 11 bases between. Looked up from germline, CDR1 is LNHDA and CDR2 is SQIVND (reference sequence). The CDR3 sequence: CASSIRRGNGYTF. The CDR3 DNA follows: TGTGCCAGTAGTATTCGCAGGGGCAATGGCTACACCTTC.

J is TRBJ1-4 and V is TRBV2, with D perhaps TRBD1 (5 bases). CDR3 length: 15 amino acids. V lost 2 bases and J 7 bases, leaving 14 bases between the germline ends. The V gene's germline CDR1 is SNHLY and CDR2 FYNNEI. The CDR3 loop is CASSELGTKGEKLFF. CDR3 DNA: TGTGCCAGCAGTGAACTTGGGACCAAGGGTGAAAAACTGTTTTTT.

J is TRBJ2-6 and V is TRBV19; D may be TRBD2 (5 bases). This CDR3 spans 17 amino acids. The germline V gene has CDR1 LNHDA and CDR2 SQIVND (reference sequence). Trimming took 5 bases from V and 2 from J, leaving 16 bases between them. The CDR3: CASSAPGRIAGANVLTF. As DNA, the CDR3 is TGTGCCAGTAGTGCTCCGGGAAGGATCGCTGGGGCCAACGTCCTGACTTTC. The full variable domain, with the rest looked up from reference TRBV19 and TRBJ2-6, is DGGITQSPKYLFRKEGQNVTLSCEQNLNHDAMYWYRQDPGQGLRLIYYSQIVNDFQKGDIAEGYSVSREKKESFPLTVTSAQKNPTAFYLCASSAPGRIAGANVLTFGAGSRLTVL.

The gene calls are TRBV25-1 and TRBJ2-3; D is possibly TRBD1 (6 bases). Germline V CDR1 and CDR2: MGHDK, SYGVNS. The V end lost 4 bases, the J end lost 0 bases, and 11 bases lay between the germline ends. This CDR3 comprises 15 residues. The CDR3 DNA follows: TGTGCCAGCAGTGTAGACAGGTTTAGCACAGATACGCAGTATTTT. Encoded protein: CASSVDRFSTDTQYF.

This sequence joins TRBV27 and TRBJ1-5, with no clear D. Trimming shortened V by 1 base and J by 7 bases, and 8 bases separated the two germline ends. CDR1 MNHEY and CDR2 SMNVEV come from the germline V gene (reference sequence). The CDR3 totals 13 residues. As DNA, the CDR3 is TGTGCCAGCAGTTTATGGGTAGGGCAGCCCCAGCATTTT. It encodes CASSLWVGQPQHF.

V and J are TRBV6-6 and TRBJ2-3, with a weak D call TRBD2 (5 bases). The V gene's germline CDR1 is MNHNY and CDR2 SVGAGI (reference sequence). This CDR3 spans 16 amino acids. Trimming pared 0 bases from V and 0 bases from J, leaving 10 bases between. The DNA of the CDR3 is TGTGCCAGCAGTTACTCGAGGGAATCTAGCACAGATACGCAGTATTTT. Its protein is CASSYSRESSTDTQYF.

This rearrangement joins TRBV7-2 to TRBJ2-1; 11 bases match TRBD1. The J segment lost 6 bases and the V segment lost 5 bases, leaving 6 bases of the junction unmatched. CDR1 is SGHTA, CDR2 FQGNSA, per germline. The CDR3 runs 15 residues. CDR3 residues: CASSVGQGAFNEQFF. CDR3 nucleotide sequence: TGTGCCAGCAGCGTAGGACAGGGGGCATTCAATGAGCAGTTCTTC. Combining the CDR3 with reference TRBV7-2 and TRBJ2-1 gives the whole variable domain GAGVSQSPSNKVTEKGKDVELRCDPISGHTALYWYRQSLGQGLEFLIYFQGNSAPDKSGLPSDRFSAERTGGSVSTLTIQRTQQEDSAVYLCASSVGQGAFNEQFFGPGTRLTVL.

Remarks on this clone: Other DNA sequences within the sample encode an identical CDR3. The chain has TRBV29-1 and TRBJ2-7, with TRBD1 matching 7 bases. The CDR3 totals 13 residues. Unmatched junction bases numbered 12, after V lost 6 bases and J lost 7 bases. CDR1 is SQVTM and CDR2 is ANQGSEA in the germline V gene. In DNA form, the CDR3 reads TGCAGCGTCGTTGACCCGACAGGGACGGAGCAGTACTTC. Protein: CSVVDPTGTEQYF.